This passage covers 27 T cell receptor beta chains from one sample sequenced in a study of T cells in Graves' hyperthyroidism and ophthalmopathy. Amplification of TCR beta CDR3 regions used RNA as the template. TCR CDR3 regions were first amplified by RT-PCR with HTBI primers. TCRdb reanalysed the multiplex PCR reads using MiXCR and keeps one entry per CDR3 protein. The top ten hold under 15% of the sample, which has about 410,000 distinct CDR3 sequences, roughly 14% seen once. Material for sequencing was blood. These receptors were collected from a man between 18 and 35 years old with Graves' ophthalmopathy.

This clonotype appeared many times. This chain uses TRBV5-1 with TRBJ1-1; a weak D match, TRBD1 (6 bases). V lost 4 bases and J lost 6, with 16 bases in between. The CDR3 loop spans 14 amino acids. Germline CDR1 reads SGHRS; CDR2 reads YFSETQ. The chain's CDR3 is CASSPGQPGAEAFF. CDR3 nucleotides: TGCGCCAGCAGCCCCGGACAGCCGGGCGCTGAAGCTTTCTTT.

This clonotype was picked up many times. The chain couples TRBV19 to TRBJ2-5; 9 nucleotides line up with TRBD2. Germline CDR1 reads LNHDA; CDR2 reads SQIVND (reference sequence). This CDR3 has 14 residues. V lost 3 bases, J lost 5 bases, and 4 bases stayed unmatched. The chain's CDR3 is CASSMGTSPETQYF. For the CDR3, the DNA is TGTGCCAGTAGTATGGGGACTAGCCCGGAGACCCAGTACTTC. The full variable domain, in which reference TRBV19 and TRBJ2-5 provide the parts outside the CDR3, is DGGITQSPKYLFRKEGQNVTLSCEQNLNHDAMYWYRQDPGQGLRLIYYSQIVNDFQKGDIAEGYSVSREKKESFPLTVTSAQKNPTAFYLCASSMGTSPETQYFGPGTRLLVL.

This clonotype was counted many times. V and J are TRBV2 and TRBJ2-7; D remains unclear. CDR3 size: 14 residues. Germline CDR1 SNHLY, CDR2 FYNNEI. Trimming shortened V by 4 bases and J by 4 bases, and 14 bases separated the two germline ends. The CDR3 nucleotides are TGTGCCAGCAGTGGAAGTCTGCCTCCTTACGAGCAGTACTTC. The encoded protein is CASSGSLPPYEQYF.

Ten or more counts support this clonotype. The V gene is TRBV5-5, the J gene TRBJ1-1; D ambiguous. Trimming stripped 6 bases from V and 4 bases from J, with 10 bases between. The CDR3 has 12 amino acids. The germline V gene has CDR1 SGHKS and CDR2 YYEKEE (reference sequence). CDR3 protein: CASTTVRTEAFF. The DNA for the CDR3 is TGTGCCAGCACCACCGTCCGCACTGAAGCTTTCTTT.

This chain uses TRBV7-9 with TRBJ2-5; 9 nucleotides agree with TRBD1. CDR1 and CDR2 from the germline V gene are SEHNR and FQNEAQ (reference sequence). V dropped 4 bases and J dropped 5; count of bases not matched to a gene: 5. There are 14 residues in the CDR3. This CDR3 is CASSSGTGFETQYF. CDR3 DNA sequence: TGTGCCAGCAGCTCTGGGACAGGGTTCGAGACCCAGTACTTC. The complete variable domain, with remaining parts taken from reference TRBV7-9 and TRBJ2-5, reads DTGVSQNPRHKITKRGQNVTFRCDPISEHNRLYWYRQTLGQGPEFLTYFQNEAQLEKSRLLSDRFSAERPKGSFSTLEIQRTEQGDSAMYLCASSSGTGFETQYFGPGTRLLVL.

The chain has TRBV10-2 and TRBJ2-7, with D possibly being TRBD1 (6 bases). The CDR3 length is 13 residues. The V gene's germline CDR1 is WSHSY and CDR2 SAAADI. Trimming took 7 bases from V and 7 from J, leaving 17 bases between them. The CDR3 coding sequence is TGCGCCAGCAATCGGGACACCGTTGGGGAGCAGTACTTC. As protein: CASNRDTVGEQYF.

This clonotype was counted only a few times. The CDR3 DNA reads TGTGCCACCAGCCCGGACAGGGACATAGAGACCCAGTACTTC. Its protein product is CATSPDRDIETQYF. The chain combines TRBV24-1 with TRBJ2-5; 8 bases map to TRBD1. CDR3 length: 14 residues. After removal of 7 bases from V and 4 bases from J, the junction contained 7 bases not matched to a gene. Germline values: CDR1 KGHDR, CDR2 SFDVKD.

V is TRBV20-1 and J is TRBJ2-7; TRBD2 might be the D (5 bases). CDR3 length: 15 amino acids. Per germline, CDR1 DFQATT and CDR2 SNEGSKA (reference sequence). The V end lost 0 bases, the J end lost 2 bases, and 14 bases lay between the germline ends. Here the CDR3 DNA reads TGCAGTGCTAGAGATGATCGGGGAACGGCCTACGAGCAGTACTTC. Translated: CSARDDRGTAYEQYF.

This clonotype was counted many times. This chain joins TRBV13 and TRBJ2-7, with 9 bases matching TRBD1. V dropped 4 bases and J dropped 3; count of bases not matched to a gene: 7. Germline V gene sequence: CDR1 PRHDT, CDR2 FYEKMQ (reference sequence). This CDR3 has 15 amino acids. The CDR3 is CASSSRDRVGYEQYF. The CDR3 DNA reads as TGTGCCAGCAGCTCCCGGGACAGGGTTGGCTACGAGCAGTACTTC.

The chain uses TRBV7-2 and TRBJ2-1; D not resolved. V lost 4 bases and J lost 4, with 26 bases in between. The CDR3 is 19 residues long. CDR1 and CDR2 from the germline V gene are SGHTA and FQGNSA. The CDR3 DNA reads as TGTGCCAGCAGCTCCGAAGTGACCGGGCCCCAAGGGATGTACAATGAGCAGTTCTTC. This gives the protein CASSSEVTGPQGMYNEQFF.

CDR3 sequence reads: CASSYSGRFTEAFF. The CDR3 DNA reads TGTGCCAGCAGTTACTCAGGGCGGTTCACTGAAGCTTTCTTT. The genes are TRBV6-5 and TRBJ1-1; D is undetermined. The CDR3 length is 14 residues. Germline V gene lookup returns CDR1 MNHEY and CDR2 SVGAGI. Trimming cost V 0 bases and J 4 bases, with 9 bases left between them.

This clonotype has only a few counts. The chain is built from TRBV15 and TRBJ2-5; no clear D gene. The CDR3 sequence is 15 residues long. V was shortened by 7 bases and J by 5 bases, with 20 bases between the two germline ends. The germline CDR1 and CDR2 sequences are LNHNV and YYDKDF (reference sequence). The CDR3 spells CATKDKVDAAETQYF. The CDR3 coding sequence is TGTGCCACCAAAGACAAGGTGGATGCTGCGGAGACCCAGTACTTC.

This clonotype was detected only a few times. The chain combines TRBV20-1 with TRBJ1-2; the D is unclear. Germline V CDR1 and CDR2: DFQATT, SNEGSKA (reference sequence). V lost 3 bases to trimming and J lost 5 bases, with 10 bases between them. This CDR3 is built from 12 residues. The CDR3 reads CSASLRPYGYTF. As DNA, the CDR3 is TGCAGTGCTAGTCTCCGCCCTTATGGCTACACCTTC.

This clonotype was observed many times. The chain couples TRBV20-1 to TRBJ2-7, with 9 bases that match TRBD2. The V and J ends lost 3 bases and 6 bases, in that order; junction bases with no gene match: 15. From germline, CDR1 is DFQATT and CDR2 SNEGSKA (reference sequence). This CDR3 has 16 amino acids. This chain's CDR3 is CSARGWRAGGPGEQYF. Written as DNA, the CDR3 is TGCAGTGCTAGGGGGTGGAGGGCGGGAGGGCCCGGCGAGCAGTACTTC.

About this clonotype itself: This may come from a read error, since a much larger clone is one base off. This chain joins TRBV7-8 and TRBJ2-1; D gene ambiguous. The J call may be faulty, since TRBJ2-7 better matches the DNA end. The CDR3 is 15 amino acids. The germline V gene has CDR1 SGHVS and CDR2 FQNEAQ. CDR3 loop: CASSLLGVSYNEQYF. The DNA for the CDR3 is TGTGCCAGCAGCTTGTTGGGCGTCTCCTACAATGAGCAGTACTTC.

J is TRBJ2-7 and V is TRBV7-9; D possibly matches TRBD1 or TRBD2 (6 bases each). Germline-derived CDR1 and CDR2 are SEHNR and FQNEAQ (reference sequence). This CDR3 spans 14 amino acids. V lost 5 bases, J lost 0 bases, and 11 bases lay in between. The CDR3: CASSPGASSYEQYF. DNA for the CDR3: TGTGCCAGCAGCCCGGGGGCGAGCTCCTACGAGCAGTACTTC. The complete variable domain, with remaining parts taken from reference TRBV7-9 and TRBJ2-7, reads DTGVSQNPRHKITKRGQNVTFRCDPISEHNRLYWYRQTLGQGPEFLTYFQNEAQLEKSRLLSDRFSAERPKGSFSTLEIQRTEQGDSAMYLCASSPGASSYEQYFGPGTRLTVT.

This clonotype was seen at least ten times. CDR3 protein: CASSSGTGVQETQYF. The CDR3, as DNA: TGTGCCAGCAGTTCCGGGACAGGGGTACAGGAGACCCAGTACTTC. The chain joins TRBV12-3 or TRBV12-4 to TRBJ2-5; 10 bases are shared with TRBD1. Germline trimming cut 4 bases from V and 5 bases from J; bases unmatched to any gene: 7. This CDR3 comprises 15 residues.

J is TRBJ2-5 and V is TRBV5-5, with 12 bases matching TRBD2. CDR3 length: 17 amino acids. Germline V lookup: CDR1 SGHKS, CDR2 YYEKEE (reference sequence). With V trimmed by 2 bases and J by 0 bases, 5 bases remained unmatched. CDR3 residues: CASSLPGLAGHQETQYF. CDR3 in DNA: TGTGCCAGCAGCTTACCCGGACTAGCGGGGCACCAAGAGACCCAGTACTTC. Looking up the rest from reference TRBV5-5 and TRBJ2-5 gives the full variable domain: DAGVTQSPTHLIKTRGQQVTLRCSPISGHKSVSWYQQVLGQGPQFIFQYYEKEERGRGNFPDRFSARQFPNYSSELNVNALLLGDSALYLCASSLPGLAGHQETQYFGPGTRLLVL.

The chain carries TRBV6-4 and TRBJ2-5; D gene ambiguous. In germline, CDR1 is MRHNA, CDR2 SNTAGT. V lost 0 bases and J lost 0, with 8 bases in between. The CDR3 totals 15 residues. The CDR3 region has the DNA TGTGCCAGCAGTGACTCGACCGCCGACCAAGAGACCCAGTACTTC. Protein: CASSDSTADQETQYF.

To note about this clonotype: The junction departs from the called germline gene at one end, perhaps through a read error. This chain connects TRBV18 to TRBJ2-7, with D perhaps TRBD2 (6 bases). The CDR3 length is 16 residues. Per germline, CDR1 KGHSH and CDR2 LQKENI. CDR3 loop: CASSPWTGAEAYERYF. The CDR3, as DNA: TGTGCCAGCTCACCCTGGACGGGAGCGGAGGCCTACGAGCGGTACTTC.

Only a few counts were recorded for this clonotype. CDR3 sequence (DNA): TGCGCCAGCAGCCAAGAGGGGCGGGGCTACACCTTC. It specifies CASSQEGRGYTF. J is TRBJ1-2 and V is TRBV4-1, with TRBD1 as a possible D gene (5 bases). The CDR3 is 12 residues long. V shed 0 bases and J shed 8 bases, with 7 bases lying between them. Germline V gene lookup returns CDR1 MGHRA and CDR2 YSYEKL.

V and J are TRBV27 and TRBJ2-5, with 11 positions matching TRBD2. Germline V gene sequence: CDR1 MNHEY, CDR2 SMNVEV (reference sequence). This CDR3 region has 16 residues. J gave up 1 base and V 2 bases, and 3 bases lay outside the gene matches. For the CDR3, the DNA is TGTGCCAGCAGTTTAGTCCTAGCGGGGGGCCAAGAGACCCAGTACTTC. Its translation is CASSLVLAGGQETQYF.

This clonotype was recorded many times. The gene calls are TRBV18 and TRBJ1-2; tentatively, D is TRBD1 (5 bases). The CDR3 is made up of 14 amino acids. From germline, CDR1 is KGHSH and CDR2 LQKENI. V lost 3 bases, J lost 4 bases, and 12 bases lay in between. CDR3 bases: TGTGCCAGCTCACCTCGGGACCTCCCCTATGGCTACACCTTC. It encodes CASSPRDLPYGYTF.

The sample holds a few counts of this clonotype. This chain links TRBV20-1 with TRBJ2-7; 7 nucleotides match TRBD2. Trimming cost V 6 bases and J 0 bases; bases outside gene matches: 11. Germline V CDR1 and CDR2: DFQATT, SNEGSKA (reference sequence). The CDR3 extends over 15 amino acids. The chain's CDR3 is CSASRAGRDSYEQYF. The CDR3 DNA sequence: TGCAGTGCCTCGAGAGCGGGGCGGGACTCCTACGAGCAGTACTTC.

V is TRBV7-9 and J is TRBJ2-1; 10 nucleotides align to TRBD1. CDR1 and CDR2 (germline): SEHNR, FQNEAQ (reference sequence). Germline trimming cut 0 bases from V and 7 bases from J; bases unmatched to any gene: 9. CDR3 length equals 17 residues. CDR3 nucleotides: TGTGCCAGCAGCTTAGCGGCCTCGGGACAGGGGTTTAATGAGCAGTTCTTC. Amino acids: CASSLAASGQGFNEQFF.

This clonotype was recorded many times. V usage is TRBV18 and J usage is TRBJ2-4; D unclear. The V end was cut by 0 bases, the J end by 9 bases, with 9 bases between. The length of the CDR3 is 13 residues. CDR1 is KGHSH and CDR2 is LQKENI in the germline V gene. The CDR3 DNA follows: TGTGCCAGCTCACCACCAGGGTCAACCATTCAGTACTTC. Its protein is CASSPPGSTIQYF. The entire variable domain, with the rest obtained from reference TRBV18 and TRBJ2-4, is as follows: NAGVMQNPRHLVRRRGQEARLRCSPMKGHSHVYWYRQLPEEGLKFMVYLQKENIIDESGMPKERFSAEFPKEGPSILRIQQVVRGDSAAYFCASSPPGSTIQYFGAGTRLSVL.

In its sample, this clonotype was seen many times. This chain connects TRBV5-5 to TRBJ2-7; D gene ambiguous. V lost 4 bases and J 1 base, leaving 12 bases between the germline ends. There are 14 residues in the CDR3. Germline CDR1 SGHKS, CDR2 YYEKEE (reference sequence). CDR3 nucleotide sequence: TGTGCCAGCAGCCCCTTTCCCCCTTCCTACGAGCAGTACTTC. This encodes CASSPFPPSYEQYF.